The 7 T cell receptor beta chains listed next were all sequenced from one sample in a study of T cell repertoires in cytomegalovirus infection. TCRdb redid the calling of the reads with MiXCR, one entry per CDR3 protein. The table has 900,000 to 950,000 distinct CDR3 sequences, about 33% seen once. For these receptors, no antigen is known. Sequences were derived from cultured CD8+ T cells from PBMCs, sampled from culture after CMV antigen stimulation. The receptor set was obtained from a human donor in good health (CMV status not recorded). Some clones in this sample may be carry-over from other donors' samples.

The V and J genes are TRBV6-2 or TRBV6-3 and TRBJ2-3; no definite D call. The CDR3 has 16 residues. Trimming stripped 3 bases from V and 2 bases from J, with 15 bases between. Germline CDR1 MNHEY, CDR2 SVGEGT. CDR3 in amino acids: CASSYSSRPPTDTQYF. DNA for the CDR3: TGTGCCAGCAGTTATTCTAGTCGACCTCCCACAGATACGCAGTATTTT.

A note on this clonotype: A much larger clonotype is one base distant, so this may be a read error. The chain links TRBV7-2 to TRBJ1-1; D uncertain. Trimming left V 5 bases short and J 9 bases short, with 19 bases between. The CDR3 extends over 14 amino acids. Germline V lookup: CDR1 SGHTA, CDR2 FQGNSA. In DNA, the CDR3 is TGTGCCAGCAGCCGCCCCGGGATCGGTCCTAAAGCTTTCTTT. It codes for CASSRPGIGPKAFF.

CDR3 DNA sequence: TGTGCCAGCAGAGGGGGAGCCGGGAATCAGCCCCAGCATTTT. It is translated as CASRGGAGNQPQHF. The chain uses TRBV7-9 and TRBJ1-5, with a possible D match to TRBD1 (6 bases). The CDR3 loop spans 14 amino acids. Germline lookup yields CDR1 SEHNR and CDR2 FQNEAQ (reference sequence). V lost 6 bases, J lost 4 bases, and 13 bases lay in between. Full variable domain (missing parts from reference TRBV7-9 and TRBJ1-5): DTGVSQNPRHKITKRGQNVTFRCDPISEHNRLYWYRQTLGQGPEFLTYFQNEAQLEKSRLLSDRFSAERPKGSFSTLEIQRTEQGDSAMYLCASRGGAGNQPQHFGDGTRLSIL.

This clonotype has only a few counts. This chain joins TRBV7-6 and TRBJ2-7; a possible D gene is TRBD2 (5 bases). V lost 1 base to trimming and J lost 5 bases, with 12 bases between them. The CDR3 is 14 amino acids. CDR1 is SGHVS, CDR2 FNYEAQ, per germline. CDR3 protein: CASSLGLPGDEQYF. CDR3 DNA sequence: TGTGCCAGCAGCTTAGGACTACCTGGGGACGAGCAGTACTTC.

This clonotype has just a few counts. The J gene is TRBJ1-1, the V gene TRBV27; maybe TRBD1 (6 bases). The CDR3 is 12 amino acids. Between the trimmed V and J ends, which lost 10 bases and 4 bases, there was a span of 13 bases. Germline CDR1 and CDR2: MNHEY and SMNVEV (reference sequence). CDR3 sequence: CAIWGGGTEAFF. The CDR3 region has the DNA TGTGCCATCTGGGGAGGGGGCACTGAAGCTTTCTTT.

At least ten counts were recorded for this clonotype. V is TRBV7-9 and J is TRBJ2-5; 9 nucleotides line up with TRBD2. With V trimmed by 4 bases and J by 5 bases, 14 bases remained unmatched. The germline V gene encodes CDR1 SEHNR and CDR2 FQNEAQ (reference sequence). This CDR3 has 17 amino acids. The CDR3 here is CASSSPLAGPEGETQYF. CDR3 DNA sequence: TGTGCCAGCAGCTCGCCTCTAGCGGGACCCGAGGGGGAGACCCAGTACTTC.

Concerning this clonotype itself: A much larger clone lies a single base off, so this may be a read error. The V and J genes are TRBV7-6 and TRBJ2-7; D uncertain. CDR1 is SGHVS, CDR2 FNYEAQ, per germline. The CDR3 consists of 15 residues. The CDR3 DNA follows: TGTGCCAACAGCTTAGAGACGTTAAGCTCCTACGAGCAGTACTTC. It encodes CANSLETLSSYEQYF.